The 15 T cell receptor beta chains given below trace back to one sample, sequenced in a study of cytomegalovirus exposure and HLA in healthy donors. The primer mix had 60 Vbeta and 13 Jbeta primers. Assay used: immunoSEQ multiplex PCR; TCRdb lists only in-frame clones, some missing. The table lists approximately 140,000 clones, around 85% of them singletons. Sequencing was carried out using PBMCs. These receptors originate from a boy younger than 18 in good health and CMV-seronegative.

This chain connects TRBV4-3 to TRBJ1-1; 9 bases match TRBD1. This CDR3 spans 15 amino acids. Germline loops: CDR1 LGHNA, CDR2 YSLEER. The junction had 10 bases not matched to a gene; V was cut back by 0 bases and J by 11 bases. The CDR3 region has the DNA TGCGCCAGCAGCCAAGACCGCACAGGGGGCGAGTGGGCTTTCTTT. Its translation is CASSQDRTGGEWAFF.

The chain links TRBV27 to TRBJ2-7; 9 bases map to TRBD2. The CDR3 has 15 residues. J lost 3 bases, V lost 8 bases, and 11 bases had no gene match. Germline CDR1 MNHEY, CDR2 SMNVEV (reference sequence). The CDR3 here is CASATRTSAHYEQYF. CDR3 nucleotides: TGTGCCAGCGCTACGCGGACTAGCGCGCACTACGAGCAGTACTTC.

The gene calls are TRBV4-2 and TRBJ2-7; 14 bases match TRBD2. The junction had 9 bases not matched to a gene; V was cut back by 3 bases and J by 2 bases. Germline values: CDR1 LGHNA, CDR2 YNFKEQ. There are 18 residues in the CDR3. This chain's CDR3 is CASSQTGTSGSGPYEQYF. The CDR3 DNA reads TGTGCCAGCAGCCAGACCGGGACTAGCGGGAGTGGGCCCTACGAGCAGTACTTC.

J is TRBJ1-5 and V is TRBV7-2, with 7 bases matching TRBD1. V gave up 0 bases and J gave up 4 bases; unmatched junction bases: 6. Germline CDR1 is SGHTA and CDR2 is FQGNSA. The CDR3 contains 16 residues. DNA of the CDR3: TGTGCCAGCAGCTTAGCAACTGGACAGGTAAATCAGCCCCAGCATTTT. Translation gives CASSLATGQVNQPQHF.

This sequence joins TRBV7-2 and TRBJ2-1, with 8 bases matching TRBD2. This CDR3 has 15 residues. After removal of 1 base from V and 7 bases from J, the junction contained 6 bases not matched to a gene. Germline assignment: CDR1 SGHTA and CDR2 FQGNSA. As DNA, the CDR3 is TGTGCCAGCAGCTTAGTCGGGGGGGGCGTGAATGAGCAGTTCTTC. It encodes CASSLVGGGVNEQFF.

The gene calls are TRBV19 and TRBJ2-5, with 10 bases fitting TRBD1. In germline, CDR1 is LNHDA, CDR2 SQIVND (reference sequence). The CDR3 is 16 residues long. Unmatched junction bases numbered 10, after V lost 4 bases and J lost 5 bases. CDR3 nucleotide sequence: TGTGCCAGTAGTAGAACGACAGGGGGCCCCTGGGAGACCCAGTACTTC. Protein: CASSRTTGGPWETQYF.

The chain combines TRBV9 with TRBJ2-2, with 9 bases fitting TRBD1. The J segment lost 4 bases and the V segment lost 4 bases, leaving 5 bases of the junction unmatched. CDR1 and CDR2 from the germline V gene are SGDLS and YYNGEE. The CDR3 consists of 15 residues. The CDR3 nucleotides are TGTGCCAGCAGCCTGAGACAGGGGGGCACCGGGGAGCTGTTTTTT. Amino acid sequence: CASSLRQGGTGELFF.

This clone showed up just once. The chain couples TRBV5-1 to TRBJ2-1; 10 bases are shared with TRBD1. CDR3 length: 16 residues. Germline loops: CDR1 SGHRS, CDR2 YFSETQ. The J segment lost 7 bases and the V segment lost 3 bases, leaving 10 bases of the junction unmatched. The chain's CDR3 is CASSWMTGGSGNEQFF. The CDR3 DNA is TGCGCCAGCAGCTGGATGACAGGGGGCTCTGGTAATGAGCAGTTCTTC. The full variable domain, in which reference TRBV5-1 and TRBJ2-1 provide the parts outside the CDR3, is KAGVTQTPRYLIKTRGQQVTLSCSPISGHRSVSWYQQTPGQGLQFLFEYFSETQRNKGNFPGRFSGRQFSNSRSEMNVSTLELGDSALYLCASSWMTGGSGNEQFFGPGTRLTVL.

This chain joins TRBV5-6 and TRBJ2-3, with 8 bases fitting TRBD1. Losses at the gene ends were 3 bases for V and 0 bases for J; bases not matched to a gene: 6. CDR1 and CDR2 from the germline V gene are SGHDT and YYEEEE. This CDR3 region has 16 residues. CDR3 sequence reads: CASSSFWDRSTDTQYF. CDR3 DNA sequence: TGTGCCAGCAGCTCATTCTGGGACAGGAGCACAGATACGCAGTATTTT.

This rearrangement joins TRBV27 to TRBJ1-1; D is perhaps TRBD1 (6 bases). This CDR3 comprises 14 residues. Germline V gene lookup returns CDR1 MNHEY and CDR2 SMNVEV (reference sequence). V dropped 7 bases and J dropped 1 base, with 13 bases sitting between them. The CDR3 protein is CASTLTGSNTEAFF. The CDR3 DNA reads TGTGCCAGCACCTTGACAGGTTCGAACACTGAAGCTTTCTTT.

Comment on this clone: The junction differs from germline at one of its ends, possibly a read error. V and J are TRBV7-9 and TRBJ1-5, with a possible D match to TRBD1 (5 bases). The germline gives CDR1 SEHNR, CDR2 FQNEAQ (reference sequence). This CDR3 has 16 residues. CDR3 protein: CANSLVVQGHYQPQHF. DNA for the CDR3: TGTGCCAACAGCTTAGTGGTTCAGGGCCATTATCAGCCCCAGCATTTT.

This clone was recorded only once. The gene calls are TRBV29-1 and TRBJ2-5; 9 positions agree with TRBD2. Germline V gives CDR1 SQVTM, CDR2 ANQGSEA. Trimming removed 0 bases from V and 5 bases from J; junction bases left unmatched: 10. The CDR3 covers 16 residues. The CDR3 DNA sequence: TGCAGCGTTGAAGATATGCTAGCGGGGTTTGGGGAGACCCAGTACTTC. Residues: CSVEDMLAGFGETQYF. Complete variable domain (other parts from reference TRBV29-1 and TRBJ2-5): SAVISQKPSRDICQRGTSLTIQCQVDSQVTMMFWYRQQPGQSLTLIATANQGSEATYESGFVIDKFPISRPNLTFSTLTVSNMSPEDSSIYLCSVEDMLAGFGETQYFGPGTRLLVL.

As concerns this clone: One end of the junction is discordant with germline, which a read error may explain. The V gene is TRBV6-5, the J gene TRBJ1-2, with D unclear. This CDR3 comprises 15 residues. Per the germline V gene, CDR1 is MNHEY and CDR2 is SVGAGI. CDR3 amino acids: CASMLSAAANYGYPF. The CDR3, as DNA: TGTGCCAGCATGCTCTCGGCTGCGGCTAACTATGGCTACCCCTTC.

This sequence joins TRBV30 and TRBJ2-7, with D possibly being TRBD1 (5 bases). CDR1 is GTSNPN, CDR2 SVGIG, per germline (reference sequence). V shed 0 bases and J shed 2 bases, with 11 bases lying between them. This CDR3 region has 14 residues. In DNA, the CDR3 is TGTGCCTGGAGTGTACCCGAGACAGCCTACGAGCAGTACTTC. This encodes CAWSVPETAYEQYF.

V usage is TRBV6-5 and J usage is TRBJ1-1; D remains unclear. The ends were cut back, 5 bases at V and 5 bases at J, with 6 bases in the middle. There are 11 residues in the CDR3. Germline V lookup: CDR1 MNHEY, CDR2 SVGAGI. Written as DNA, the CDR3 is TGTGCCAGCAGTCACGGGACTGAAGCTTTCTTT. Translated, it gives CASSHGTEAFF.